This T cell receptor (beta chain) was recorded in a study of cytomegalovirus exposure and HLA in healthy donors (TCRdb year 2017). About the study as a whole: According to an earlier analysis of 587 of the donors, 150 million to 200 million T cells yielded 117 million unique TCR beta sequences and about 300 Gb of sequence data. An early release that covered about 600 HLA-typed donors contained approximately 320 gigabases of sequencing data and 85 million to 100 million unique TCR sequences. Of the 398 genotyped donors, 81% fell in the genetic ancestry cluster associated with self-reported Caucasian donors. The aim of the study was to test whether cataloging public T cell receptors could identify signatures of past pathogen exposure. The study used immunosequencing to profile the T cell repertoires of 670 or so subjects and linked those repertoires to cytomegalovirus serostatus. In addition to the first cohort of several hundred subjects, a separate validation cohort of about 120 different subjects was used. High-throughput TCR immunosequencing, statistical association of individual TCRs with disease status, and machine learning were combined to predict cytomegalovirus infection status. A later analysis re-analyzed previously published TCR beta repertoires from roughly 600 donors and added high-resolution HLA genotyping to study TCR occurrence patterns. Rather than using new phenotypic data, the later analysis identified candidate immune exposures from TCR beta sequences and from how often those sequences occurred across donors. An earlier analysis of around 580 of the donors used high-throughput TCR beta sequencing to judge whether each TCR beta V gene segment behaved as functional or pseudogenic. Alongside the repertoire data, information on donor age, sex, ethnicity and CMV serostatus was compiled. A later genetic analysis used genome-wide SNP genotypes for about 65% of the 666 donors, treating that subset as a discovery cohort. All discovery cohort repertoires had been generated on a single sequencing platform. Both class I and class II loci were covered by HLA typing, at four-digit resolution. The number of typed donors differed by locus: roughly 629-640 for A, B, C, DRB1 and DQB1; approximately 540 for DQA1; approximately 600 for DPA1; and some 430 for DPB1. Roughly 5 DR-DQ haplotypes were handled as single units for association and clustering, since linkage in the cohort was strong. Among around 400 genotyped donors of the cohort, an average of approximately 220,000 unique TCR beta nucleotide sequences was sequenced per donor, of which 15% to 20% were non-productive. What the authors observed across the whole study: Linkage disequilibrium might explain the correlated functional status among segregating V segments, but an unknown experimental factor could not be excluded. Three of the identified cytomegalovirus-associated TCR beta chains were confirmed in vitro to be specific for cytomegalovirus antigens. Some IMGT-functional V segments, including TRBV6-2 and TRBV6-3, could not be distinguished by the 87-base-pair reads and were therefore excluded. V-gene and J-gene trimming of TCR beta chains was associated with a missense DCLRE1C variant in a later genetic analysis, and the association was replicated in an independent cohort. When HLA alleles, especially DR and DQ, strongly co-occurred, TCR associations were difficult to assign to individual alleles. A later analysis found that TCR association rates varied across HLA loci, with DRB1 alleles showing the most associated TCRs and HLA-C alleles the fewest. According to a later genetic analysis, donors in an Asian-associated ancestry cluster had fewer N-insertions in productive TCRs than the approximately 650-donor mean. Because HLA typing was missing for some donors at each locus, association tests included only the typed subset. Only TCR beta chains were sequenced in this cohort, and the absence of alpha or paired-chain data limited detectable features. Broadly in line with IMGT annotations, most TCR beta V segments showed up in productive rearrangements about 87% or about 30% of the time in an earlier analysis of 450 to 600 of the donors. In both the original and validation cohorts, the classifier was reported to diagnose cytomegalovirus status with high specificity and sensitivity. A later analysis found that HLA-associated TCR beta chains were more clonally expanded and had lower generation probabilities than equally common non-associated chains. In the study, around 160 TCR beta chains were listed as associated with cytomegalovirus. At a false discovery rate of 0.05, a later analysis linked 16,000 or so TCR beta sequences to specific HLA alleles. Because counts were too low, around 18 rarely observed V segments, including chromosome 9 orphons, were left out of the earlier analysis of 587 of the donors. Most TCR sequences were observed very rarely across donors, whereas some public TCRs were present in many individuals. In a later analysis, most CMV-associated TCR beta chains were found to appear HLA-restricted, with HLA associations seemingly driven largely by CMV exposure. The authors suggested that the approach could potentially be generalized to other disease states and immunological phenotypes. Immune exposure information for the cohort was limited to CMV serostatus. A further reported finding was that TCR beta sequences accurately predicted the HLA-A and HLA-B alleles for most subjects in the first cohort. A later analysis reported that several top co-occurrence clusters appeared linked to parvovirus B19, influenza, CMV and Epstein-Barr virus. Presence/absence analyses assumed roughly uniform sequencing depth across donors, an assumption that may not hold. A group of highly shared sequence variants was considered likely to be a technical artifact of the sequencing pipeline.

As to this clone: The target of this receptor is not known. The input lacks base qualities; no much larger clone sits a single base away.

Trimmed from V: 7 bases; trimmed from J: 1 base; junction bases lacking a gene match: 7. For CDR1 and CDR2, the germline V gene lists SGHRS and YFSETQ. The CDR3 holds 14 amino acids from the cysteine to the phenylalanine. The sequence is cut down to CDR3 DNA, 42 bases in frame from base 1. The receptor library was made with the immunoSEQ multiplex PCR assay. For the multiplex PCR, a mixture combining 60 forward primers for TCR Vbeta segments and 13 reverse primers for TCR Jbeta segments was used. A multiplex PCR assay on genomic DNA amplified the CDR3 region of rearranged TCR beta genes. Amplified TCR beta libraries were sequenced as 87-base-pair reads on the Illumina HiSeq System. The paper's processing steps were these. A later analysis tallied 75 million to 85 million unique TCR beta chains across the 600 to 700 repertoires, and approximately 11 million of those chains were shared by two or more donors. To remove PCR and sequencing errors, raw reads were error-corrected and collapsed into unique sequences using a nearest-neighbor algorithm that merged closely related sequences. To assign V, D and J gene segments, CDR3 sequences were aligned to IMGT reference sequences. For a sequence to be retained, a match of at least six nucleotides was required to both a V gene segment and a J gene segment. Rearrangements were called productive when the CDR3 lacked stop codons and stayed in frame with V and J; all others were non-productive. CDR3 was defined according to IMGT convention as the region running from the second conserved V-encoded cysteine to the conserved J-encoded phenylalanine. The earlier analysis of about 560 of the donors excluded any sequence lacking an unambiguous match to a single V gene segment. In an earlier analysis of several hundred of the donors, V segments were called functional above 56.7% productive rearrangements and were called segregating when the between-donor standard deviation exceeded 5%. A statistical classification framework was built to diagnose cytomegalovirus status from the catalog of TCR beta chain sequences. In a later analysis, V and J genes were assigned by comparing TCR nucleotide sequences against IMGT/GENE-DB human TR gene sequences. The TCRdist pipeline was used in a later analysis to assign CDR3 sequences and most-parsimonious VDJ recombination scenarios. A later analysis defined each TCR beta chain by its CDR3 amino acid sequence plus V-gene family, and excluded reads lacking a unique V-gene family. To address suspected cross-contamination and a sequencing artifact, a later analysis removed 592 highly shared, low-generation-probability nucleotide sequences. A later analysis calculated a clonal expansion index for each public chain from normalized within-repertoire ranks of inferred template counts. Generation probabilities in a later analysis came from a VDJ recombination model fitted to out-of-frame rearrangements, and those results were checked against IGoR. In a later analysis, hypergeometric tests were used to score TCR-TCR, TCR-HLA and TCR-CMV co-occurrence, with a repertoire-size bias correction applied to TCR pairs. In a later analysis, false discovery rates were estimated by permuting HLA or CMV assignments 20 times. In a later analysis, co-occurring TCRs were grouped using DBSCAN, and TCRdist sequence similarity was added for clustering within HLA-allele-positive subsets. Repertoires with fewer than 30,000 or more than 120,000 public chains were left out of co-occurrence clustering, as were five repertoires with anomalous nucleotide sharing. Not all clones reach the TCRdb copy of this immuneACCESS table, which keeps in-frame sequences only. Checked studies attribute under half of the gap to unresolved V genes and leave the rest unexplained. D and trimming come from the DNA, and the V and J calls and clone size come from that table. The sample profile shows around 110,000 clones; over 70% of them were found once. Jointly, the top ten make up roughly 0.79% of the sample.

In total, 500 to 700 healthy bone marrow donors made up the cohort. At the time of sampling, every cohort member was nominally healthy, though immune exposures that went unrecorded were likely present. The donor tested CMV seronegative, placing the donor among the 350 to 400 seronegative members of the cohort. Every donor gave a peripheral blood sample, and the peripheral blood mononuclear cells from that sample were used for TCR beta sequencing. The Qiagen DNeasy Blood Extraction Kit was used to extract genomic DNA from the blood cell samples. The sample comprised PBMCs. The receptor's source is a boy aged 5-17 years in good health and CMV-seronegative. The chain couples TRBV5-1 to TRBJ1-1, and 7 bases in between align with TRBD1. Read as DNA, the sequence is TGCGCCAGCGGAGAGACAGGGAAGAACACTGAAGCTTTCTTT. Translated, this gives CASGETGKNTEAFF.